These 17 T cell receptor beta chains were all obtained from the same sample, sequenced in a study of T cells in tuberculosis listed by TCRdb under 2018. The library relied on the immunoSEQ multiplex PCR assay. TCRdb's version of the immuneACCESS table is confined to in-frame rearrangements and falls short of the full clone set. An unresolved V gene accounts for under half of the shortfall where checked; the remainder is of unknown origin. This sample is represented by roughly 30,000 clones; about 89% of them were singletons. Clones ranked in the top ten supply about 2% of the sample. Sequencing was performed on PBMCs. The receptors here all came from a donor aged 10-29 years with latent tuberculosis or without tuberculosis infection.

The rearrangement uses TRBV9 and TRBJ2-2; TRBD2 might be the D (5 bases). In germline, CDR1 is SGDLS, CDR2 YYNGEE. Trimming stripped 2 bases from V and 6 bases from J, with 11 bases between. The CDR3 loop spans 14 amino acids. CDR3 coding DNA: TGTGCCAGCAGCGTCGCCTGGACTGCCGGGGAGCTGTTTTTT. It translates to CASSVAWTAGELFF.

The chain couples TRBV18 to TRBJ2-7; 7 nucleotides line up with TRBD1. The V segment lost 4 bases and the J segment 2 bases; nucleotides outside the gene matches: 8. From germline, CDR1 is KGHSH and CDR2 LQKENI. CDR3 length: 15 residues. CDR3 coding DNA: TGTGCCAGCTCACAAGGACAGGCCCGGGCCTACGAGCAGTACTTC. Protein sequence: CASSQGQARAYEQYF.

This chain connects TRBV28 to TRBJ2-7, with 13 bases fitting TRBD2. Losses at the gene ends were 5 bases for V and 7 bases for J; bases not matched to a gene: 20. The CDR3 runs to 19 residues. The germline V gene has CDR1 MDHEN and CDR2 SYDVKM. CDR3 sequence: CASSPIRTSGGPRVKEQYF. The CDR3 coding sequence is TGTGCCAGCAGTCCCATACGGACTAGCGGGGGCCCCCGGGTGAAGGAGCAGTACTTC.

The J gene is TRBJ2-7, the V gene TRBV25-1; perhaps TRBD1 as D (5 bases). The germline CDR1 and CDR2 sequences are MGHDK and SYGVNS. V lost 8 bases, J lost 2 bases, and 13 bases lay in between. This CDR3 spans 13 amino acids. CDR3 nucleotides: TGTGCCAGCTCTCAGGGTTTCCCCTACGAGCAGTACTTC. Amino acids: CASSQGFPYEQYF.

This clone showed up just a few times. Written as DNA, the CDR3 is TGTGCCAGCAGCGAACCAACTAGCGGGGGGACCACAGATACGCAGTATTTT. Protein sequence: CASSEPTSGGTTDTQYF. V gene TRBV7-9 combines with J gene TRBJ2-3; the match to TRBD2 covers 12 bases. The J segment lost 2 bases and the V segment lost 5 bases, leaving 8 bases of the junction unmatched. CDR1 is SEHNR and CDR2 is FQNEAQ in the germline V gene (reference sequence). The CDR3 spans 17 residues.

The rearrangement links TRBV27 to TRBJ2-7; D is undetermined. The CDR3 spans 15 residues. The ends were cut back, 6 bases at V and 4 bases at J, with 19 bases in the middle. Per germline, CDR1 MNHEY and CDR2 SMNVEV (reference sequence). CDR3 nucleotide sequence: TGTGCCAGCAGGTCACCGGGTCCTGTAGTATACGAGCAGTACTTC. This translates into CASRSPGPVVYEQYF.

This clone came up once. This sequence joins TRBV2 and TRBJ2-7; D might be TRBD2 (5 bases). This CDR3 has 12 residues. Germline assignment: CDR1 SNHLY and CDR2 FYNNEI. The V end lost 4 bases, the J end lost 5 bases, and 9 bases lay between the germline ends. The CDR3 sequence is CASSGPGNEQYF. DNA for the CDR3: TGTGCCAGCAGTGGGCCGGGGAACGAGCAGTACTTC.

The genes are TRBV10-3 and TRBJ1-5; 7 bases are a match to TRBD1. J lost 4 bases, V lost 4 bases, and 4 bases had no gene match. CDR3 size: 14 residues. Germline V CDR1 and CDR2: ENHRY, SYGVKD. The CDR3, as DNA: TGTGCCATCAGTGGTCAGGGGGTGAATCAGCCCCAGCATTTT. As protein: CAISGQGVNQPQHF.

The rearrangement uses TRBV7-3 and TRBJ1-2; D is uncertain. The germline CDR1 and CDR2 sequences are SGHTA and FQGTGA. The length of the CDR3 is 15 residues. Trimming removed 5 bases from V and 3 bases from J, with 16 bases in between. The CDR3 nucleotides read TGTGCCAGCAGCCTTCGCCCAGAGGCGGACTATGGCTACACCTTC. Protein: CASSLRPEADYGYTF.

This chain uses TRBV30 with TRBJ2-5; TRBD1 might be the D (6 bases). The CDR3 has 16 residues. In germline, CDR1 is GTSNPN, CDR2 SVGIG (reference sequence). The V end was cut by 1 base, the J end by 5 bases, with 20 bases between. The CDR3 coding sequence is TGTGCCTGGAGTGCAATCAGACTCAGGGGCCTGGAGACCCAGTACTTC. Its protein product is CAWSAIRLRGLETQYF.

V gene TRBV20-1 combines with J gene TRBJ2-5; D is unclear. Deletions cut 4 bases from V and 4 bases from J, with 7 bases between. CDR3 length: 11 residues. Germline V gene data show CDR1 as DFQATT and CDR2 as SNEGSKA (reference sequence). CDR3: CSATWPETQYF. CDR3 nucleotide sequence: TGCAGTGCTACTTGGCCAGAGACCCAGTACTTC.

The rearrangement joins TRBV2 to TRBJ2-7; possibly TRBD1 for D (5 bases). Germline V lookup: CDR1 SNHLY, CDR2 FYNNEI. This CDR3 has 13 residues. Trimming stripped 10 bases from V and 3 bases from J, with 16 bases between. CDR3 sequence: CATTRGYNYEQYF. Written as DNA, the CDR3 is TGTGCCACCACAAGGGGTTATAACTACGAGCAGTACTTC.

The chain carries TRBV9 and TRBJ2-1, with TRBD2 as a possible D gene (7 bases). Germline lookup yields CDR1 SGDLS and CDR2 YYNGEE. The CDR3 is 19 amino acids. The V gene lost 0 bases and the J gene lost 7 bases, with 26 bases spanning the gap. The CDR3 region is CASSVALGEWGGGMNEQFF. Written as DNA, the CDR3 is TGTGCCAGCAGCGTAGCGTTGGGGGAGTGGGGCGGGGGCATGAATGAGCAGTTCTTC. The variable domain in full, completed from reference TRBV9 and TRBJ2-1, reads DSGVTQTPKHLITATGQRVTLRCSPRSGDLSVYWYQQSLDQGLQFLIQYYNGEERAKGNILERFSAQQFPDLHSELNLSSLELGDSALYFCASSVALGEWGGGMNEQFFGPGTRLTVL.

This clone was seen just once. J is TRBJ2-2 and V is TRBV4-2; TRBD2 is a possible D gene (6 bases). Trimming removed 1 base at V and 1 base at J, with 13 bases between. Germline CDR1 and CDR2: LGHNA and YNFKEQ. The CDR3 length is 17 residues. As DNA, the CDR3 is TGTGCCAGCAGCCAAGGGTGGGATAGCGGGAACACCGGGGAGCTGTTTTTT. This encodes CASSQGWDSGNTGELFF.

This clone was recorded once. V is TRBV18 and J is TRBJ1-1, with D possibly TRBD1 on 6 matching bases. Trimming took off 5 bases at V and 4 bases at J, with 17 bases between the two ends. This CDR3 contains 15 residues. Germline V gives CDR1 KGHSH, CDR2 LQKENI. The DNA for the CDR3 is TGTGCCAGCTCAAACTTACAGGGATATGGCACTGAAGCTTTCTTT. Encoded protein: CASSNLQGYGTEAFF.

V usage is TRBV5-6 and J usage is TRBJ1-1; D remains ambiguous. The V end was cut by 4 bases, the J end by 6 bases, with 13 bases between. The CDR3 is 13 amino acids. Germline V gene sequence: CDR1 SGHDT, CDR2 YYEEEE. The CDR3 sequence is CASSPSPGAEAFF. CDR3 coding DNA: TGTGCCAGCAGCCCCAGCCCGGGAGCTGAAGCTTTCTTT.

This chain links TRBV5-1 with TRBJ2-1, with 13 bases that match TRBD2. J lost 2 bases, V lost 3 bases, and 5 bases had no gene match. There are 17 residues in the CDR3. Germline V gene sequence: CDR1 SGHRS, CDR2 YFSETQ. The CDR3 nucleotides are TGCGCCAGCAGCTCCGGACTAGCGGGAGAAGCCTACAATGAGCAGTTCTTC. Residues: CASSSGLAGEAYNEQFF.